The clone carrying this T cell receptor (beta chain) appeared many times. CDR1 is SQVTM and CDR2 is ANQGSEA in the germline V gene. The CDR3 length is 15 residues. V was shortened by 4 bases and J by 2 bases, with 15 bases between the two germline ends. These data come from a study of early T cells in non-severe SARS-CoV-2 infection. Overall study: Sequencing input comprised bulk RNA from unsorted whole blood; chain pairing was not available.

Using its own MiXCR run on the 5' RACE reads, TCRdb lists one record per CDR3 protein. This table has about 42,000 distinct CDR3 sequences, roughly 7.1% appearing once. This receptor was identified in an adult who was a healthcare worker with PCR-confirmed SARS-CoV-2 infection or an uninfected control (not recorded which). The chain is built from TRBV29-1 and TRBJ1-5; D remains ambiguous. Specimen: whole blood. Here the CDR3 DNA reads TGCAGCGTTGCCGACGGGGTCCTCGGCAATCAGCCCCAGCATTTT. The encoded protein is CSVADGVLGNQPQHF.